This T cell receptor beta chain was sequenced in a study of shared clonotypes between healthy human individuals. Positively selected for CCR7, the CD45RO-negative cells used as naive CD8 cells excluded terminally differentiated effector memory CD45RA+ cells. Each of the donors was a healthy adult who was HIV-negative and had not had a recent acute infection or vaccination. Germline V lookup: CDR1 MGHRA, CDR2 YSYEKL. The CDR3 totals 16 residues. V lost 4 bases, J lost 7 bases, and 10 bases stayed unmatched. Assay: immunoSEQ multiplex PCR; the TCRdb copy retains only in-frame clones and omits some. Of just over 2,000,000 clones listed, about 94% are singletons. In the case of this clone: Its target is unknown.

Study findings and constraints: Despite large depth, rarefaction showed incomplete sorted-subset sequencing.

This TCR was recovered from a man between 18 and 29 years old in good health. The sample comprised naive CD8+ T cells sorted from blood. J is TRBJ2-3 and V is TRBV4-1; 11 nucleotides agree with TRBD2. The CDR3, as DNA: TGCGCCAGCAGCCCGCATAGCGGGGGGGCCGGGTATACGCAGTATTTT. Translation: CASSPHSGGAGYTQYF.